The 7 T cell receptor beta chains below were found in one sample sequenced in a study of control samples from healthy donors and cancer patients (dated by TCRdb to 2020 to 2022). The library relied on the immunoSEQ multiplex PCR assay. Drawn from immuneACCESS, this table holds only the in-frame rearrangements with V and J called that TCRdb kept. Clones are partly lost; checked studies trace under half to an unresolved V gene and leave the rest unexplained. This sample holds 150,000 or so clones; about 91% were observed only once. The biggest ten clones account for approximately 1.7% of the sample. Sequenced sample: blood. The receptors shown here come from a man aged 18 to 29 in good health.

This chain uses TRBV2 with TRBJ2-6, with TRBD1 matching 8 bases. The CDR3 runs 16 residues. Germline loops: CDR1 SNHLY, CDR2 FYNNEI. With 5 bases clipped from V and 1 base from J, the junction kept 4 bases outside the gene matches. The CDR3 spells CASSFGQGSGANVLTF. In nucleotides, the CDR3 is TGTGCCAGCAGTTTTGGACAGGGATCTGGGGCCAACGTCCTGACTTTC.

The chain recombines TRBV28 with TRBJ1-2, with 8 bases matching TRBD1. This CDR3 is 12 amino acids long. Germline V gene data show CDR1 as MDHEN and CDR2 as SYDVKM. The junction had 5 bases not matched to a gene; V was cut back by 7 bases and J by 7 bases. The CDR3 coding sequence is TGTGCCAGCAAACCAGGGGGCTCTGGCTACACCTTC. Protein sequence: CASKPGGSGYTF.

CDR3 loop: CASSFPSRTGANVLTF. The CDR3 nucleotides read TGTGCCAGCAGCTTTCCCTCGAGGACTGGGGCCAACGTCCTGACTTTC. This chain uses TRBV12-1 with TRBJ2-6; whether TRBD2, the table's D call, matches the DNA was not checked. TRBV12-1 is deemed a pseudogene. The CDR3 sequence is 16 residues long.

The CDR3 is CAWSGTVQETQYF. The CDR3, as DNA: TGTGCCTGGAGTGGGACAGTCCAAGAGACCCAGTACTTC. The chain is built from TRBV30 and TRBJ2-5, with D tentatively TRBD1 (6 bases). The CDR3 is 13 residues long. Trimming took 1 base from V and 1 from J, leaving 7 bases between them. Germline CDR1 reads GTSNPN; CDR2 reads SVGIG (reference sequence).

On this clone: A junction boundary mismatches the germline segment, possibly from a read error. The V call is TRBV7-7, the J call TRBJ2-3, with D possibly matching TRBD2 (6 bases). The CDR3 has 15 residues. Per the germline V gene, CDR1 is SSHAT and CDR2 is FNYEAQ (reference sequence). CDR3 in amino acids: CASSPATSQADTQYF. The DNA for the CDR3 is TGTGCTAGCAGCCCAGCGACTAGTCAAGCAGATACGCAGTATTTT.

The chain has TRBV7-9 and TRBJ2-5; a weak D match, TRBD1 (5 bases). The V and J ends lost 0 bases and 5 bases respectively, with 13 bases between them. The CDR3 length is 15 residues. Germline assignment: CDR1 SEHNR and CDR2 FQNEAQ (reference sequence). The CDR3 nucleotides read TGTGCCAGCAGCTTAGCTGGGGCGGCTGGGGAGACCCAGTACTTC. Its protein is CASSLAGAAGETQYF. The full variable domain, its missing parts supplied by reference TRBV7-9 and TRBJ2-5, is DTGVSQNPRHKITKRGQNVTFRCDPISEHNRLYWYRQTLGQGPEFLTYFQNEAQLEKSRLLSDRFSAERPKGSFSTLEIQRTEQGDSAMYLCASSLAGAAGETQYFGPGTRLLVL.

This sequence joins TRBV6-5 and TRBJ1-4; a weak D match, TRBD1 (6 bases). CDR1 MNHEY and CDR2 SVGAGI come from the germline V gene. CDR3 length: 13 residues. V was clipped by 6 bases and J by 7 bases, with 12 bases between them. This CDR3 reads CASRDRTSEKLFF. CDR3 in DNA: TGTGCCAGCAGGGACAGAACAAGTGAAAAACTGTTTTTT.